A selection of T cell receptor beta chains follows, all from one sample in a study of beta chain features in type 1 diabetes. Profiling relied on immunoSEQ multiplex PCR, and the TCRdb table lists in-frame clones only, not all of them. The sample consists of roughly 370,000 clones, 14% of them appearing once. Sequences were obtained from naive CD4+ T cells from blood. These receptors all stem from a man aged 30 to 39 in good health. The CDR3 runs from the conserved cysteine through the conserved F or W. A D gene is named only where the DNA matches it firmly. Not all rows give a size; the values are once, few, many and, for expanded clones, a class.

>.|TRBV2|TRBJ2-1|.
TGTGCCAGCAGTGAACGAAAGACACCCGGAGACTACAATGAGCAGTTCTTC
CASSERKTPGDYNEQFF
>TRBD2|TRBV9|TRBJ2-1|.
TGTGCCAGCAACGCGCTCGGGGGGTGGTACAATGAGCAGTTCTTC
CASNALGGWYNEQFF
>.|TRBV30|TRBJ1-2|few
TGTTCCTGGAGTTCCAGACTGCAGGATGGCTACACCTTC
CSWSSRLQDGYTF
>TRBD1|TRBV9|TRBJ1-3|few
TGTGCCAGCAGTATTACAGGGGGCCACTCTGGAAACACCATATATTTT
CASSITGGHSGNTIYF
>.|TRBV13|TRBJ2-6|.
TGTGCCAGCAGCCCCCAGCGATCGGGAGGGGCCAACGTCCTGACTTTC
CASSPQRSGGANVLTF
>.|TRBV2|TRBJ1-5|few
TGTGCCAGCAGTAAGGACAACGGCAATCAGCCCCAGCATTTT
CASSKDNGNQPQHF
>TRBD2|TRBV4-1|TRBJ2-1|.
TGCGCCAGCAGCCCAACTAGCGGGAGGGGTGAGCAGTTCTTC
CASSPTSGRGEQFF
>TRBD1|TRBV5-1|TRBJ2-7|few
TGCGCCAGCAGCTTGGCTTTGGACAGGCTCGCCTACGAGCAGTACTTC
CASSLALDRLAYEQYF
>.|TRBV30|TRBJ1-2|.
TGTGCCTGGAACCAAGAGGACCACTCGGGCTACACCTTC
CAWNQEDHSGYTF
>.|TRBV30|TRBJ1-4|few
TGTGCCTGGAGCCGGGACGTAAATGAAAAACTGTTTTTT
CAWSRDVNEKLFF
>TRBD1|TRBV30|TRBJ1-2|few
TGTGTTGGGGGGACAGCTAACTATGGCTACACCTTC
CVGGTANYGYTF
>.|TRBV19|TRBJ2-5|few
TGTGCCAGTAGTATGGTTGGGGTTGAGACCCAGTACTTC
CASSMVGVETQYF
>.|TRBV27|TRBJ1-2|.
TGTGCCAGCAGTTTATCAGTGGGGATCTATGGCTACACCTTC
CASSLSVGIYGYTF
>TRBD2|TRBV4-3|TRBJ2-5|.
TGCGCCAGCAGCCAAGATCGCCTAGCGGAAGAGTCCCAGTACTTC
CASSQDRLAEESQYF